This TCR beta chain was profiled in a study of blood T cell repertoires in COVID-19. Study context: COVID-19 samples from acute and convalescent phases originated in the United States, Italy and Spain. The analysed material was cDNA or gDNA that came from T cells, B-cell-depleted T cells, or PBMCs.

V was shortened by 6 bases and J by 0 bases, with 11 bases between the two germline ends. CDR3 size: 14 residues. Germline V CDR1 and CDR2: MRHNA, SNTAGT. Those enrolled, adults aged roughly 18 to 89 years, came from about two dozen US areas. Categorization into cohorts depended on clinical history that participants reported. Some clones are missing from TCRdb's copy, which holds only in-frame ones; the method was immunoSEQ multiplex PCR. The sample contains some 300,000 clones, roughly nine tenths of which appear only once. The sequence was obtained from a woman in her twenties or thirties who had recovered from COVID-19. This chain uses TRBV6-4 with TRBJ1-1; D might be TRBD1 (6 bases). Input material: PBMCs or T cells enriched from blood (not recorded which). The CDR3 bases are TGTGCCAGCAGAAGGACAGACTTGAACACTGAAGCTTTCTTT. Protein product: CASRRTDLNTEAFF.